One and the same sample provided the 20 T cell receptor beta chains below, sequenced in a study of blood T cell repertoires in COVID-19. This table comes from immunoSEQ multiplex PCR, and its TCRdb copy is limited to in-frame clones, with some not included. The sample contains some 270,000 clones, roughly 86% of which appear only once. Sequencing was done on a sample of peripheral blood. The receptors shown here come from an elderly woman with COVID-19, enrolled during active disease.

This chain joins TRBV7-2 and TRBJ2-1, with a possible D match to TRBD2 (5 bases). The V end lost 3 bases, the J end lost 9 bases, and 12 bases lay between the germline ends. The germline gives CDR1 SGHTA, CDR2 FQGNSA. CDR3 size: 13 residues. The CDR3 reads CASSFPGVGEQFF. The CDR3, as DNA: TGTGCCAGCAGCTTCCCCGGGGTTGGTGAGCAGTTCTTC. The variable domain in full, completed from reference TRBV7-2 and TRBJ2-1, reads GAGVSQSPSNKVTEKGKDVELRCDPISGHTALYWYRQSLGQGLEFLIYFQGNSAPDKSGLPSDRFSAERTGGSVSTLTIQRTQQEDSAVYLCASSFPGVGEQFFGPGTRLTVL.

The chain carries TRBV7-9 and TRBJ1-1, with D possibly TRBD1 on 5 matching bases. The CDR3 has 14 amino acids. Between the trimmed V and J ends, which lost 8 bases and 3 bases, there was a span of 16 bases. Germline assignment: CDR1 SEHNR and CDR2 FQNEAQ (reference sequence). The CDR3: CASRYGRADTEAFF. The DNA of the CDR3 is TGTGCCAGCCGGTACGGCAGGGCAGACACTGAAGCTTTCTTT. The entire variable domain, with the rest obtained from reference TRBV7-9 and TRBJ1-1, is as follows: DTGVSQNPRHKITKRGQNVTFRCDPISEHNRLYWYRQTLGQGPEFLTYFQNEAQLEKSRLLSDRFSAERPKGSFSTLEIQRTEQGDSAMYLCASRYGRADTEAFFGQGTRLTVV.

The chain links TRBV6-4 to TRBJ2-3; 12 bases match TRBD2. Germline V lookup: CDR1 MRHNA, CDR2 SNTAGT. The CDR3 length is 18 residues. V lost 6 bases, J lost 1 base, and 11 bases stayed unmatched. CDR3 bases: TGTGCCAGCAGCCCTTCTAGCGGGGGGGCCGGTGGCACAGATACGCAGTATTTT. Protein sequence: CASSPSSGGAGGTDTQYF.

Details on this clone: Other DNA sequences from this sample encode an identical CDR3 as well. This chain uses TRBV5-6 with TRBJ1-2; 8 nucleotides align to TRBD1. This CDR3 is 12 amino acids long. V trimming: 4 bases; J trimming: 6 bases; junction bases outside the gene matches: 2. Germline CDR1 reads SGHDT; CDR2 reads YYEEEE. In nucleotides, the CDR3 is TGTGCCAGCAGCCTGGACAGGGATGGCTACACCTTC. Translating it yields CASSLDRDGYTF.

The chain employs TRBV2 and TRBJ2-2; 8 bases fit TRBD1. Trimming at V came to 6 bases and at J to 1 base, leaving 4 bases not matched to a gene. The CDR3 sequence is 15 residues long. The germline V gene encodes CDR1 SNHLY and CDR2 FYNNEI. CDR3 in amino acids: CASRTDRVNTGELFF. The CDR3, as DNA: TGTGCCAGCAGGACGGACAGGGTGAACACCGGGGAGCTGTTTTTT.

The rearrangement joins TRBV5-1 to TRBJ1-1; D unclear. Trimming took off 0 bases at V and 4 bases at J, with 13 bases between the two ends. This CDR3 has 15 amino acids. Germline lookup yields CDR1 SGHRS and CDR2 YFSETQ. The CDR3 bases are TGCGCCAGCAGCTTGGACCCCGTTCCCGGCACTGAAGCTTTCTTT. This encodes CASSLDPVPGTEAFF.

The chain links TRBV7-2 to TRBJ2-7; weak D call: TRBD1 (6 bases). The CDR3 spans 12 residues. The V gene's germline CDR1 is SGHTA and CDR2 FQGNSA. V lost 7 bases to trimming and J lost 5 bases, with 12 bases between them. The chain's CDR3 is CASNSGVNEQYF. CDR3 DNA sequence: TGTGCCAGCAACTCAGGGGTCAACGAGCAGTACTTC.

The V call is TRBV27, the J call TRBJ1-3; maybe TRBD1 (5 bases). Trimming took off 5 bases at V and 1 base at J, with 15 bases between the two ends. The V gene's germline CDR1 is MNHEY and CDR2 SMNVEV (reference sequence). CDR3 length: 16 amino acids. CDR3 residues: CASSITGERSGNTIYF. Written as DNA, the CDR3 is TGTGCCAGCAGTATAACGGGGGAAAGGTCTGGAAACACCATATATTTT.

The V call is TRBV2, the J call TRBJ1-1; 9 bases fit TRBD1. This CDR3 is built from 15 residues. Germline-derived CDR1 and CDR2 are SNHLY and FYNNEI. V was clipped by 6 bases and J by 0 bases; unmatched bases: 5. Written as DNA, the CDR3 is TGTGCCAGCAGAGGGACAGGGATTTTGAACACTGAAGCTTTCTTT. Protein sequence: CASRGTGILNTEAFF.

The count of this clone is one. V and J are TRBV5-8 and TRBJ1-5; D perhaps matches TRBD1 (5 bases). This CDR3 spans 14 amino acids. V was pared by 1 base and J by 7 bases, with 12 bases between. Germline CDR1 reads SGHTS; CDR2 reads YDEGEE. The CDR3 reads CASSLWQGGQPQHF. Here the CDR3 DNA reads TGTGCCAGCAGCTTGTGGCAGGGAGGCCAGCCCCAGCATTTT.

J is TRBJ1-1 and V is TRBV21-1; the D call TRBD1 from the table was never checked on the DNA. TRBV21-1 is classified as a pseudogene. This CDR3 spans 17 amino acids. The CDR3 region is CASSKVPRVVPGTEAFF. The CDR3 nucleotides are TGTGCCAGCAGCAAAGTTCCCAGGGTAGTTCCGGGCACTGAAGCTTTCTTT.

The chain joins TRBV19 to TRBJ1-6, with a weak D call TRBD1 (6 bases). The CDR3 is 15 residues long. Germline CDR1 reads LNHDA; CDR2 reads SQIVND (reference sequence). V gave up 7 bases and J gave up 8 bases, with 18 bases separating them. CDR3 sequence reads: CASTRTVGVHSPLHF. Written as DNA, the CDR3 is TGTGCCAGTACCCGGACAGTCGGAGTCCATTCACCCCTCCACTTT.

The gene calls are TRBV2 and TRBJ2-7; TRBD2 is a possible D gene (6 bases). The CDR3 has 15 amino acids. The germline V gene has CDR1 SNHLY and CDR2 FYNNEI. Trimming shortened V by 2 bases and J by 3 bases, and 14 bases separated the two germline ends. This CDR3 reads CASSESGLGGYEQYF. The CDR3, as DNA: TGTGCCAGCAGTGAAAGCGGGCTTGGGGGCTACGAGCAGTACTTC. Looking up the rest from reference TRBV2 and TRBJ2-7 gives the full variable domain: EPEVTQTPSHQVTQMGQEVILRCVPISNHLYFYWYRQILGQKVEFLVSFYNNEISEKSEIFDDQFSVERPDGSNFTLKIRSTKLEDSAMYFCASSESGLGGYEQYFGPGTRLTVT.

V and J are TRBV7-8 and TRBJ1-5; perhaps TRBD1 as D (6 bases). The ends were cut back, 5 bases at V and 7 bases at J, with 18 bases in the middle. This CDR3 spans 15 amino acids. Germline-derived CDR1 and CDR2 are SGHVS and FQNEAQ. The CDR3 region is CASSPRDTGRQPQHF. DNA for the CDR3: TGTGCCAGCAGCCCCCGGGACACCGGCAGGCAGCCCCAGCATTTT.

This clone showed up just once. The CDR3 protein is CAWSTARTGYLYNSPLHF. The CDR3 nucleotides read TGTGCCTGGAGTACCGCCCGGACAGGGTACCTCTATAATTCACCCCTCCACTTT. The gene calls are TRBV30 and TRBJ1-6, with 8 bases fitting TRBD1. CDR1 and CDR2 (germline): GTSNPN, SVGIG (reference sequence). The CDR3 covers 18 residues. With V trimmed by 2 bases and J by 3 bases, 12 bases remained unmatched.

The chain employs TRBV11-2 and TRBJ2-3; D may be TRBD2 (5 bases). V lost 1 base and J lost 3, with 14 bases in between. This CDR3 is built from 16 residues. Germline V lookup: CDR1 SGHAT, CDR2 FQNNGV. CDR3 coding DNA: TGTGCCAGCAGCTTAGTTCCGGGGAGTGTTACAGATACGCAGTATTTT. This gives the protein CASSLVPGSVTDTQYF.

J is TRBJ1-1 and V is TRBV30, with D possibly being TRBD1 (5 bases). The CDR3 has 11 amino acids. Looked up from germline, CDR1 is GTSNPN and CDR2 is SVGIG (reference sequence). CDR3 coding DNA: TGTGCTCTAGGGGTCTTCACTGAAGCTTTCTTT. It yields the protein CALGVFTEAFF.

V and J are TRBV12-3 or TRBV12-4 and TRBJ1-2; D might be TRBD1 (5 bases). The CDR3 sequence is 13 residues long. The V end lost 2 bases, the J end lost 8 bases, and 12 bases lay between the germline ends. CDR3 in DNA: TGTGCCAGCAGTTTAAGGGGATTTTTCGGCTACACCTTC. Its translation is CASSLRGFFGYTF.

The rearrangement uses TRBV5-1 and TRBJ1-1, with D possibly matching TRBD1 (5 bases). CDR1 is SGHRS, CDR2 YFSETQ, per germline. This CDR3 contains 13 residues. V dropped 0 bases and J dropped 5 bases, with 8 bases sitting between them. The CDR3 sequence is CASSLGGSTEAFF. The CDR3 nucleotides are TGCGCCAGCAGCTTGGGGGGCTCGACTGAAGCTTTCTTT.

The chain has TRBV28 and TRBJ2-3; maybe TRBD2 (6 bases). The CDR3 has 14 residues. Trimming cost V 6 bases and J 1 base, with 11 bases left between them. CDR1 is MDHEN and CDR2 is SYDVKM in the germline V gene. DNA for the CDR3: TGTGCCAGCAGGGGAGGTCTGGGCACAGATACGCAGTATTTT. Its translation: CASRGGLGTDTQYF.